This T cell receptor beta chain comes out of a study of OX40 agonist ivuxolimab in advanced cancers. General study points: At 0.1-3.0 mg/kg, partial responders had clonal expansion among the lowest observed.

With regard to this clone: Its matching antigen is unknown.

The CDR3 consists of 14 residues. CDR1 is MGHRA, CDR2 YSYEKL, per germline. Between the trimmed V and J ends, which lost 0 bases and 7 bases, there was a span of 12 bases. Assay used: immunoSEQ multiplex PCR; TCRdb lists only in-frame clones, some missing. Of about 46,000 clones in the sample, about nine tenths are singletons; the top ten hold roughly 12%. Sequences were derived from CD4+ or CD8+ T cells sorted from blood, sampled in a trial of the OX40 agonist ivuxolimab. This TCR was sampled from an adult with an advanced solid tumor such as melanoma, head and neck, liver or kidney cancer. The rearrangement links TRBV4-1 to TRBJ1-2; D not certain. CDR3 nucleotides: TGCGCCAGCAGCCAAGACTCGGGTTTAGGTGGCTACACCTTC. This gives the protein CASSQDSGLGGYTF.